This paragraph reports one T cell receptor beta chain. The repertoire was sequenced with immunoSEQ multiplex PCR; TCRdb's copy has only in-frame clones and lacks some. In the table there are 120,000 or so clones, about four fifths of which are singletons. V lost 4 bases and J 4 bases, leaving 22 bases between the germline ends. This CDR3 comprises 17 residues. Germline V gene data show CDR1 as MDHEN and CDR2 as SYDVKM. This entry comes from a study of blood T cell repertoires in COVID-19. The source material was peripheral blood. This rearrangement joins TRBV28 to TRBJ1-1; a possible D gene is TRBD1 (6 bases). This clonotype was sampled from a man in his thirties or forties with COVID-19, enrolled during active disease. CDR3 DNA sequence: TGTGCCAGCAGTTCTTCCTGGTCCCGGCGAGGGGGCACTGAAGCTTTCTTT. Its translation: CASSSSWSRRGGTEAFF.